This T cell receptor beta chain was recorded in a study of T cell responses to AZD1222 COVID-19 vaccine. Study findings and constraints: A mostly white British donor set with more females was recruited, and clonal diversity was possibly underestimated. The study found vaccine-associated CD4 TCRs spanning spike, dominant at 160-218 and 743-854. The study reported that nearly half of spike-specific TCRs target unmutated variant regions.

This clone was detected once. The antigen remains undetermined. The V and J ends lost 8 bases and 4 bases respectively, with 17 bases between them. Germline CDR1 is MNHEY and CDR2 is SVGAGI. The CDR3 totals 14 residues. Data came from immunoSEQ multiplex PCR; TCRdb stores just in-frame clones and leaves some out. Of 95,000 to 100,000 clones in the sample, 90% were seen once. The clonotype comes from an adult in good health. The J gene is TRBJ1-2, the V gene TRBV6-5; the D is unclear. Here the sequenced sample was peripheral blood, taken on day 0 of AZD1222 vaccination. The CDR3, as DNA: TGTGCCAGCGGACCCTCCGGGCCCCTCTATGGCTACACCTTC. This sequence encodes CASGPSGPLYGYTF.